These T cell receptor beta chains were read from a single sample in a study of early T cells in non-severe SARS-CoV-2 infection. TCRdb reprocessed the 5' RACE reads with MiXCR, giving one entry per CDR3 protein. The sample comprises 50,000 or so distinct CDR3 sequences, 5.6% of which are singletons, and about 5% rests with the top ten. The sample was whole blood. The receptors stem from an adult who was a healthcare worker with PCR-confirmed SARS-CoV-2 infection or an uninfected control (not recorded which). Each CDR3 is given with its conserved first and last residue. D genes are given only for firm matches. Only part of the rows carry a size: once, few, many, or a class if the clone is expanded.

d_gene: NA
j_gene: TRBJ2-7
abundance: many
v_gene: TRBV7-8
CDR3nt: TGTGCCAGCAGCACCAGCAGGGGGGTAGCCTACGAGCAGTACTTC
CDR3aa: CASSTSRGVAYEQYF

d_gene: TRBD1
j_gene: TRBJ1-1
abundance: many
v_gene: TRBV10-2
CDR3nt: TGCGCCAGCACCGGACAGGGGGCTGAAGCTTTCTTT
CDR3aa: CASTGQGAEAFF

d_gene: NA
j_gene: TRBJ1-4
abundance: NA
v_gene: TRBV18
CDR3nt: TGTGCCAGCTCCCCCCAGAGCCAGGGAGGAGAAAAACTGTTTTTT
CDR3aa: CASSPQSQGGEKLFF

d_gene: NA
j_gene: TRBJ2-7
abundance: few
v_gene: TRBV27
CDR3nt: TGTGCCAGCAGTTTTGGTGAGAGCGAGCAGTACTTC
CDR3aa: CASSFGESEQYF

d_gene: NA
j_gene: TRBJ2-3
abundance: many
v_gene: TRBV6-5
CDR3nt: TGTGCCAGCAGTCGACCGGGGGGCCTACGCACAGATACGCAGTATTTT
CDR3aa: CASSRPGGLRTDTQYF

d_gene: NA
j_gene: TRBJ2-6
abundance: NA
v_gene: TRBV5-1
CDR3nt: TGCGCCAGCAACCTTTTGTCTGGGGCCAACGTCCTGACTTTC
CDR3aa: CASNLLSGANVLTF

d_gene: TRBD2
j_gene: TRBJ2-1
abundance: many
v_gene: TRBV19
CDR3nt: TGTGCCAGTAGTACCTTTTTAGCGGGGTCGACCTACAATGAGCAGTTCTTC
CDR3aa: CASSTFLAGSTYNEQFF

d_gene: NA
j_gene: TRBJ2-3
abundance: many
v_gene: TRBV24-1
CDR3nt: TGTGCCACCGAGGATGGCCCCACAGATACGCAGTATTTT
CDR3aa: CATEDGPTDTQYF

d_gene: NA
j_gene: TRBJ1-2
abundance: many
v_gene: TRBV7-2
CDR3nt: TGTGCCAGCAGCCCACAGTGGGGCGGTGGTAACTATGGCTACACCTTC
CDR3aa: CASSPQWGGGNYGYTF

d_gene: NA
j_gene: TRBJ1-2
abundance: NA
v_gene: TRBV27
CDR3nt: TGTGCCACCCTGATTAGATTGACAGGAGGATCGGTCTACACCTTC
CDR3aa: CATLIRLTGGSVYTF

d_gene: TRBD1
j_gene: TRBJ1-1
abundance: many
v_gene: TRBV20-1
CDR3nt: TGCAGTGCCTTCCTTCAGGGACAGGGTGAAGCTTTCTTT
CDR3aa: CSAFLQGQGEAFF

d_gene: TRBD1
j_gene: TRBJ1-2
abundance: NA
v_gene: TRBV29-1
CDR3nt: TGCAGCGTTTTACCCAGGACAGGGCAAGGCTACACCTTC
CDR3aa: CSVLPRTGQGYTF

d_gene: NA
j_gene: TRBJ1-2
abundance: many
v_gene: TRBV5-6
CDR3nt: TGTGCCAGCAGCTTGGTGGGGGAACGCAACTTCAACTATGGCTACACCTTC
CDR3aa: CASSLVGERNFNYGYTF

d_gene: NA
j_gene: TRBJ2-2
abundance: NA
v_gene: TRBV20-1
CDR3nt: TGCAGTGCTAGAGACCTCGACTGGACCGGGGAGCTGTTTTTT
CDR3aa: CSARDLDWTGELFF

d_gene: NA
j_gene: TRBJ1-1
abundance: many
v_gene: TRBV4-1
CDR3nt: TGCGCCAGCAGCCAAATGCACAGCTCAAACACTGAAGCTTTCTTT
CDR3aa: CASSQMHSSNTEAFF

d_gene: NA
j_gene: TRBJ2-3
abundance: NA
v_gene: TRBV20-1
CDR3nt: TGCAGTGCTAGTGAGCTTACAGATACGCAGTATTTT
CDR3aa: CSASELTDTQYF

d_gene: TRBD1
j_gene: TRBJ2-7
abundance: few
v_gene: TRBV6-1
CDR3nt: TGTGCCAGCCTCCGGACACAGGGGGCGGGCGAGCAGTACTTC
CDR3aa: CASLRTQGAGEQYF

d_gene: NA
j_gene: TRBJ2-3
abundance: many
v_gene: TRBV9
CDR3nt: TGTGCCAGCGACGAGAGGGGGGCGAGCACAGATACGCAGTATTTT
CDR3aa: CASDERGASTDTQYF

d_gene: TRBD1
j_gene: TRBJ1-4
abundance: many
v_gene: TRBV30
CDR3nt: TGTGCCTTACGACAGGGCGGGGTTGGGGTTGAAAAACTGTTTTTT
CDR3aa: CALRQGGVGVEKLFF

d_gene: NA
j_gene: TRBJ2-6
abundance: few
v_gene: TRBV5-1
CDR3nt: TGCGCCAGCAGCTTGGGTTGGAGCGTCTCTGGGGCCAACGTCCTGACTTTC
CDR3aa: CASSLGWSVSGANVLTF

d_gene: NA
j_gene: TRBJ1-3
abundance: NA
v_gene: TRBV5-1
CDR3nt: TGCGCCAGCAGCTTTAAGGAGGGAAACACCATATATTTT
CDR3aa: CASSFKEGNTIYF

d_gene: TRBD1
j_gene: TRBJ1-2
abundance: many
v_gene: TRBV20-1
CDR3nt: TGCAGTGCCGGACAGGCGAACTATGGCTACACCTTC
CDR3aa: CSAGQANYGYTF

d_gene: NA
j_gene: TRBJ2-1
abundance: many
v_gene: TRBV7-9
CDR3nt: TGTGCCAGCACTCCTGGAGGCCAAGTTGCCTACAATGAGCAGTTCTTC
CDR3aa: CASTPGGQVAYNEQFF

d_gene: TRBD2
j_gene: TRBJ2-7
abundance: NA
v_gene: TRBV4-1
CDR3nt: TGCGCCAGCAGCCAGCCCCCGGGAGGGAGGTCCTACGAGCAGTACTTC
CDR3aa: CASSQPPGGRSYEQYF

d_gene: TRBD1
j_gene: TRBJ2-7
abundance: few
v_gene: TRBV20-1
CDR3nt: TGCAGTGCTCCTCTCAGGGGGACCGCCTACGAGCAGTACTTC
CDR3aa: CSAPLRGTAYEQYF

d_gene: TRBD1
j_gene: TRBJ1-5
abundance: many
v_gene: TRBV3-1
CDR3nt: TGTGCCAGCAGCCAAGGGGGACAGGGAGTATCTCAGCCCCAGCATTTT
CDR3aa: CASSQGGQGVSQPQHF

d_gene: TRBD1
j_gene: TRBJ2-5
abundance: many
v_gene: TRBV12-5
CDR3nt: TGTGCTAGTGGAGTTAGGGGGCCTCGGAGCCGGGCGACCCAGTACTTC
CDR3aa: CASGVRGPRSRATQYF

d_gene: TRBD1
j_gene: TRBJ1-2
abundance: many
v_gene: TRBV12-3/TRBV12-4
CDR3nt: TGTGCCAGCAGTTTAACCGGGACAGGGAGAGGCTATGGCTACACCTTC
CDR3aa: CASSLTGTGRGYGYTF

d_gene: NA
j_gene: TRBJ1-5
abundance: many
v_gene: TRBV6-5
CDR3nt: TGTGCCAGCAGGGGCCCTAATAGCAATCAGCCCCAGCATTTT
CDR3aa: CASRGPNSNQPQHF

d_gene: NA
j_gene: TRBJ2-5
abundance: many
v_gene: TRBV18
CDR3nt: TGTGCCAGCTCAATGGGACCGCAAGAGACCCAGTACTTC
CDR3aa: CASSMGPQETQYF

d_gene: TRBD2
j_gene: TRBJ2-3
abundance: medium-sized
v_gene: TRBV7-8
CDR3nt: TGTGCCAGCAGCAAATTCGGACTAGCGGGAGATACGCAGTATTTT
CDR3aa: CASSKFGLAGDTQYF

d_gene: TRBD2
j_gene: TRBJ2-7
abundance: many
v_gene: TRBV11-2
CDR3nt: TGTGCCAGCAGCTTCGAAGGACTAGCGGACTACGAGCAGTACTTC
CDR3aa: CASSFEGLADYEQYF

d_gene: NA
j_gene: TRBJ2-3
abundance: NA
v_gene: TRBV9
CDR3nt: TGTGCCAGCGGCGTACAGATCCAAGATACGCAGTATTTT
CDR3aa: CASGVQIQDTQYF

d_gene: NA
j_gene: TRBJ1-2
abundance: NA
v_gene: TRBV27
CDR3nt: TGTGCCAGCAGTTTATCGCCAGGGACCTATGGCTACACCTTC
CDR3aa: CASSLSPGTYGYTF

d_gene: NA
j_gene: TRBJ1-1
abundance: NA
v_gene: TRBV20-1
CDR3nt: TGCAGTGCTAGAGAACCGGGACAGAACACTGAAGCTTTCTTT
CDR3aa: CSAREPGQNTEAFF

d_gene: NA
j_gene: TRBJ2-7
abundance: few
v_gene: TRBV20-1
CDR3nt: TGCAGTGCCCGCTTTGTGGACGAGCAGTACTTC
CDR3aa: CSARFVDEQYF

d_gene: TRBD1
j_gene: TRBJ2-1
abundance: many
v_gene: TRBV7-2
CDR3nt: TGTGCCAGCAGCCGACAGGGAAACAATGAGCAGTTCTTC
CDR3aa: CASSRQGNNEQFF

d_gene: TRBD1
j_gene: TRBJ2-2
abundance: NA
v_gene: TRBV29-1
CDR3nt: TGCAGCGCCGGGGACAGGGTTAACACCGGGGAGCTGTTTTTT
CDR3aa: CSAGDRVNTGELFF

d_gene: NA
j_gene: TRBJ2-7
abundance: many
v_gene: TRBV6-5
CDR3nt: TGTGCCAGCAGTTACTCCGGGGTCGTAACCTCCTACGAGCAGTACTTC
CDR3aa: CASSYSGVVTSYEQYF

d_gene: NA
j_gene: TRBJ1-1
abundance: many
v_gene: TRBV7-6
CDR3nt: TGTGCCAGCAGTTCCCGGGACGGTCTTGAAGCTTTCTTT
CDR3aa: CASSSRDGLEAFF

d_gene: TRBD1
j_gene: TRBJ2-5
abundance: NA
v_gene: TRBV7-6
CDR3nt: TGTGCCAGCAGCTTAAATACAGGGGTGGAGACCCAGTACTTC
CDR3aa: CASSLNTGVETQYF

d_gene: NA
j_gene: TRBJ2-7
abundance: NA
v_gene: TRBV11-2
CDR3nt: TGTGCCAGCAGCTTAGATTTGGGGCACTACGAGCAGTACTTC
CDR3aa: CASSLDLGHYEQYF

d_gene: NA
j_gene: TRBJ1-5
abundance: many
v_gene: TRBV4-2
CDR3nt: TGTGCCAGCAGCCAAGATCTTAGGGGAAAAGATCAGCCCCAGCATTTT
CDR3aa: CASSQDLRGKDQPQHF

d_gene: TRBD2
j_gene: TRBJ2-3
abundance: few
v_gene: TRBV12-3/TRBV12-4
CDR3nt: TGTGCCAGCAACGGGGGAGGGACAGATACGCAGTATTTT
CDR3aa: CASNGGGTDTQYF

d_gene: TRBD1
j_gene: TRBJ2-1
abundance: NA
v_gene: TRBV11-1
CDR3nt: TGTGCCAGCAGCGCCGGGACAGATTCTTACAATGAGCAGTTCTTC
CDR3aa: CASSAGTDSYNEQFF

d_gene: NA
j_gene: TRBJ1-1
abundance: many
v_gene: TRBV6-2/TRBV6-3
CDR3nt: TGTGCCAGCAGTTACGTACAGGTGAACACTGAAGCTTTCTTT
CDR3aa: CASSYVQVNTEAFF

d_gene: NA
j_gene: TRBJ2-7
abundance: NA
v_gene: TRBV12-3/TRBV12-4
CDR3nt: TGTGCCAGCAGCCTGAGAACTAGAGGGTCCCGGTACGAGCAGTACTTC
CDR3aa: CASSLRTRGSRYEQYF

d_gene: NA
j_gene: TRBJ1-6
abundance: many
v_gene: TRBV7-9
CDR3nt: TGTGCCAGCAGCTTCGGTGATTCACCCCTCCACTTT
CDR3aa: CASSFGDSPLHF

d_gene: NA
j_gene: TRBJ2-5
abundance: many
v_gene: TRBV7-2
CDR3nt: TGTGCCAGCAGCTTGGTACGGGGCCGAGAGACCCAGTACTTC
CDR3aa: CASSLVRGRETQYF

d_gene: NA
j_gene: TRBJ2-7
abundance: many
v_gene: TRBV5-1
CDR3nt: TGCGCCAGCAGCTTGGGGCCTCCCGGTCCGGCGTCCTACGAGCAGTACTTC
CDR3aa: CASSLGPPGPASYEQYF

d_gene: NA
j_gene: TRBJ2-1
abundance: few
v_gene: TRBV5-4
CDR3nt: TGTGCCAGCAGCTCCGAGTTAAGCTCCTACAATGAGCAGTTCTTC
CDR3aa: CASSSELSSYNEQFF

d_gene: NA
j_gene: TRBJ1-5
abundance: many
v_gene: TRBV29-1
CDR3nt: TGCAGCGTTGAAGATCAAGGGCAACATAGCAATCAGCCCCAGCATTTT
CDR3aa: CSVEDQGQHSNQPQHF

d_gene: NA
j_gene: TRBJ1-1
abundance: many
v_gene: TRBV27
CDR3nt: TGTGCCAGCAGTTTATATGCTTGGGTGAACACTGAAGCTTTCTTT
CDR3aa: CASSLYAWVNTEAFF

d_gene: NA
j_gene: TRBJ2-4
abundance: NA
v_gene: TRBV6-1
CDR3nt: TGTGCCAGCAGCGGGGACCGAAACATTCAGTACTTC
CDR3aa: CASSGDRNIQYF

d_gene: TRBD2
j_gene: TRBJ2-7
abundance: NA
v_gene: TRBV7-2
CDR3nt: TGTGCCAGCAGCTTGGGACTAGCGGGAGAGCAGTACTTC
CDR3aa: CASSLGLAGEQYF